The 5 T cell receptor beta chains below were found in one sample sequenced in a study of T-cell memory formation after mild COVID-19. TCRdb analysed the 5' RACE reads with MiXCR anew, one entry per CDR3 protein. The repertoire includes about 320,000 distinct CDR3 sequences, 14% of them detected once, and around 23% sits in the top ten. The sample comprised PBMCs or a T cell subset sorted from them (not recorded which). Every receptor here comes from a man younger than 30 who had mild COVID-19 (a few samples of this study predate the infection). Cell type and time point are not known.

This clonotype was counted many times. The rearrangement uses TRBV5-1 and TRBJ2-3; 9 bases map to TRBD2. Germline assignment: CDR1 SGHRS and CDR2 YFSETQ. The CDR3 contains 16 residues. The V gene end was trimmed by 0 bases and the J gene end by 2 bases; junction bases not matched to a gene: 4. CDR3: CASSLAVAGDTDTQYF. The CDR3 DNA sequence: TGCGCCAGCAGCTTGGCAGTAGCGGGGGACACAGATACGCAGTATTTT.

This clonotype came up a few times. The genes are TRBV10-2 and TRBJ2-4; TRBD2 matches 9 bases. Germline-derived CDR1 and CDR2 are WSHSY and SAAADI. The V segment lost 3 bases and the J segment 6 bases; nucleotides outside the gene matches: 9. This CDR3 is built from 16 residues. The CDR3 spells CASSEKAGGPGNIQYF. DNA of the CDR3: TGCGCCAGCAGTGAAAAAGCGGGGGGCCCGGGAAACATTCAGTACTTC.

This clonotype was found a few times. This sequence joins TRBV14 and TRBJ1-6; weak D call: TRBD1 (6 bases). The CDR3 consists of 13 residues. Trimming removed 7 bases from V and 7 bases from J, with 11 bases in between. Germline CDR1 is SGHDN and CDR2 is FVKESK. CDR3 sequence (DNA): TGTGCCAGCAATGACAGGCCCAATTCACCCCTCCACTTT. This codes for CASNDRPNSPLHF.

This chain links TRBV4-2 with TRBJ1-2, with TRBD1 matching over 11 bases. The CDR3 sequence is 16 residues long. Germline V CDR1 and CDR2: LGHNA, YNFKEQ. Trimming at V came to 1 base and at J to 5 bases, leaving 6 bases not matched to a gene. Written as DNA, the CDR3 is TGTGCCAGCAGCCAAGTAGGACAGGGGGCTGCGTATGGCTACACCTTC. This encodes CASSQVGQGAAYGYTF.

The rearrangement links TRBV6-1 to TRBJ1-1; unclear D gene. The CDR3 runs to 13 residues. Trimming took off 6 bases at V and 4 bases at J, with 12 bases between the two ends. CDR1 MNHNS and CDR2 SASEGT come from the germline V gene. In DNA form, the CDR3 reads TGTGCCAGCAGGACCGCCGCGGGCACTGAAGCTTTCTTT. Residues: CASRTAAGTEAFF.